The 23 T cell receptor beta chains given below trace back to one sample, sequenced in a study of shared clonotypes between healthy human individuals. The data were produced by immunoSEQ multiplex PCR, yet TCRdb's version contains in-frame clones alone and is incomplete. Found here are 2,100,000 or so clones, more than 90% of them singletons; the top ten hold roughly 0.13%. The sample was naive CD4+ T cells sorted from blood. As for subset: CD45RA+ positively selected. Every receptor here comes from a man aged 18 to 30 in good health.

The V gene is TRBV27, the J gene TRBJ2-5, with 8 bases lining up with TRBD1. The ends lost 3 bases at V and 9 bases at J; junction bases unmatched: 12. There are 15 residues in the CDR3. Germline CDR1 and CDR2: MNHEY and SMNVEV (reference sequence). The chain's CDR3 is CASSFRQGPLEAQYF. The CDR3 DNA is TGTGCCAGCAGTTTCCGACAGGGGCCCCTCGAAGCCCAGTACTTC.

This clone appeared a single time. V usage is TRBV5-6 and J usage is TRBJ2-5, with 7 bases matching TRBD1. Germline V gene data show CDR1 as SGHDT and CDR2 as YYEEEE. The V gene end was trimmed by 4 bases and the J gene end by 3 bases; junction bases not matched to a gene: 9. CDR3 length: 15 residues. CDR3 nucleotide sequence: TGTGCCAGCAGCCCCACCTTTACAGGGGAAGAGACCCAGTACTTC. It encodes CASSPTFTGEETQYF.

The CDR3 DNA sequence: TGTGCCAGCAGCAAAGCGCCCCGGTTGTACGAGCAGTACTTC. It encodes CASSKAPRLYEQYF. This sequence joins TRBV21-1 and TRBJ2-7; the table gives TRBD2 as D, unverified against the DNA. TRBV21-1 constitutes a pseudogene. The CDR3 spans 14 residues.

This clone was detected only once. V is TRBV18 and J is TRBJ2-5; 14 nucleotides match TRBD2. Looked up from germline, CDR1 is KGHSH and CDR2 is LQKENI. With V trimmed by 4 bases and J by 4 bases, 5 bases remained unmatched. The CDR3 has 16 residues. The CDR3 region is CASSLRLAGGPETQYF. Written as DNA, the CDR3 is TGTGCCAGCTCACTGAGACTAGCGGGGGGGCCAGAGACCCAGTACTTC.

CDR3: CSARRTPLHF. The CDR3 region has the DNA TGCAGTGCCCGCCGGACGCCCCTCCACTTT. The chain joins TRBV20-1 to TRBJ1-6; D gene unclear. This CDR3 spans 10 amino acids. Per germline, CDR1 DFQATT and CDR2 SNEGSKA (reference sequence). Trimming shortened V by 6 bases and J by 13 bases, and 10 bases separated the two germline ends.

This chain uses TRBV7-2 with TRBJ2-1, with 8 positions matching TRBD2. The V segment lost 0 bases and the J segment 9 bases; nucleotides outside the gene matches: 4. Germline CDR1 and CDR2: SGHTA and FQGNSA. The CDR3 spans 14 residues. As DNA, the CDR3 is TGTGCCAGCAGCTTAGCTAGCGGGAATGGTGAGCAGTTCTTC. Protein: CASSLASGNGEQFF.

CDR3 nucleotide sequence: TGTGCCAGCAGCCGCGAGCGCACAGATACGCAGTATTTT. It codes for CASSRERTDTQYF. This rearrangement joins TRBV11-3 to TRBJ2-3; D remains unclear. From germline, CDR1 is SGHNT and CDR2 YENEEA. Trimming left V 5 bases short and J 1 base short, with 7 bases between. The CDR3 runs to 13 residues.

The chain is built from TRBV5-4 and TRBJ1-5; a weak D match, TRBD1 (6 bases). This CDR3 is 14 amino acids long. Per germline, CDR1 SGHNT and CDR2 YYREEE (reference sequence). Trimming took off 5 bases at V and 5 bases at J, with 14 bases between the two ends. The CDR3 DNA reads as TGTGCCAGCAGTCGTCAGGGGCAGGATCAGCCCCAGCATTTT. Protein sequence: CASSRQGQDQPQHF. Using reference TRBV5-4 and TRBJ1-5 for the parts outside the CDR3, the full variable domain is ETGVTQSPTHLIKTRGQQVTLRCSSQSGHNTVSWYQQALGQGPQFIFQYYREEENGRGNFPPRFSGLQFPNYSSELNVNALELDDSALYLCASSRQGQDQPQHFGDGTRLSIL.

This chain uses TRBV2 with TRBJ2-2, with unresolved D. Trimming took off 7 bases at V and 5 bases at J, with 11 bases between the two ends. CDR1 SNHLY and CDR2 FYNNEI come from the germline V gene. The CDR3 has 13 amino acids. CDR3 region: CASNQEGTGELFF. The CDR3 bases are TGTGCCAGCAACCAGGAAGGGACCGGGGAGCTGTTTTTT.

The rearrangement uses TRBV6-4 and TRBJ2-1; D is ambiguous. V lost 4 bases, J lost 0 bases, and 7 bases lay in between. The CDR3 runs 14 residues. The germline V gene has CDR1 MRHNA and CDR2 SNTAGT. The CDR3 region is CASSVQSSYNEQFF. The CDR3 nucleotides read TGTGCCAGCAGTGTCCAGAGCTCCTACAATGAGCAGTTCTTC.

The chain joins TRBV7-9 to TRBJ2-7; D not certain. This CDR3 is 16 amino acids long. V shed 1 base and J shed 0 bases, with 13 bases lying between them. Germline assignment: CDR1 SEHNR and CDR2 FQNEAQ (reference sequence). The CDR3 DNA reads TGTGCCAGCAGCTTAGGGAAAGGGCCCAGCTCCTACGAGCAGTACTTC. As protein: CASSLGKGPSSYEQYF.

The V gene is TRBV19, the J gene TRBJ1-6; TRBD1 might be the D (5 bases). Germline CDR1 and CDR2: LNHDA and SQIVND (reference sequence). This CDR3 spans 13 amino acids. With 5 bases removed from V and 13 bases from J, the gap between germline ends came to 15 bases. CDR3 nucleotide sequence: TGTGCCAGTAGTTTGGGACGGGCGGAGCCCCTCCACTTT. Protein product: CASSLGRAEPLHF.

This clone was seen more than once but under ten times. Other DNA variants within this sample encode the same CDR3. The chain combines TRBV6-1 with TRBJ1-2; D call uncertain. CDR3 size: 12 residues. In germline, CDR1 is MNHNS, CDR2 SASEGT. The V end lost 4 bases, the J end lost 2 bases, and 5 bases lay between the germline ends. CDR3 in amino acids: CASSGRNYGYTF. As DNA, the CDR3 is TGTGCCAGCAGTGGTAGGAACTATGGCTACACCTTC.

This clone has more than one count but fewer than ten. The CDR3 here is CASSLYGGAKNIQYF. The DNA of the CDR3 is TGCGCCAGCAGCTTGTATGGGGGAGCCAAAAACATTCAGTACTTC. This chain joins TRBV5-1 and TRBJ2-4; tentatively, D is TRBD1 or TRBD2 (5 bases each). Per the germline V gene, CDR1 is SGHRS and CDR2 is YFSETQ. Between the trimmed V and J ends, which lost 1 base and 0 bases, there was a span of 8 bases. This CDR3 has 15 residues. The full variable domain, completed using reference TRBV5-1 and TRBJ2-4, is KAGVTQTPRYLIKTRGQQVTLSCSPISGHRSVSWYQQTPGQGLQFLFEYFSETQRNKGNFPGRFSGRQFSNSRSEMNVSTLELGDSALYLCASSLYGGAKNIQYFGAGTRLSVL.

A word on this clone: Within the sample, other DNA sequences also encode this same CDR3. The rearrangement joins TRBV9 to TRBJ2-3; tentative D call: TRBD1 (6 bases). In germline, CDR1 is SGDLS, CDR2 YYNGEE. Trimming left V 0 bases short and J 0 bases short, with 8 bases between. This CDR3 is built from 15 residues. The CDR3 here is CASSVEGGSTDTQYF. CDR3 bases: TGTGCCAGCAGCGTAGAAGGGGGAAGCACAGATACGCAGTATTTT.

This clone was seen a handful of times. The chain is built from TRBV6-1 and TRBJ2-7; D is perhaps TRBD1 or TRBD2 (5 bases each). The CDR3 runs 13 residues. With 8 bases removed from V and 0 bases from J, the gap between germline ends came to 11 bases. CDR1 and CDR2 from the germline V gene are MNHNS and SASEGT. CDR3 nucleotides: TGTGCCAGCCGGGGCGCCACCTCCTACGAGCAGTACTTC. This encodes CASRGATSYEQYF.

This clone appeared once. This chain uses TRBV5-1 with TRBJ2-7, with D unclear. Trimming took 1 base from V and 3 from J, leaving 11 bases between them. Germline CDR1 and CDR2: SGHRS and YFSETQ. This CDR3 region has 14 residues. The CDR3 DNA reads as TGCGCCAGCAGCTTGTTAGGCAACGACTACGAGCAGTACTTC. It yields the protein CASSLLGNDYEQYF. The entire variable domain, with the rest obtained from reference TRBV5-1 and TRBJ2-7, is as follows: KAGVTQTPRYLIKTRGQQVTLSCSPISGHRSVSWYQQTPGQGLQFLFEYFSETQRNKGNFPGRFSGRQFSNSRSEMNVSTLELGDSALYLCASSLLGNDYEQYFGPGTRLTVT.

The chain joins TRBV10-2 to TRBJ2-1; D perhaps matches TRBD1 (6 bases). Germline V gene data show CDR1 as WSHSY and CDR2 as SAAADI. The CDR3 is 16 residues long. V gave up 8 bases and J gave up 5 bases, with 22 bases separating them. The CDR3: CASSASLQGRDNEQFF. The CDR3 DNA reads TGCGCCAGCTCTGCCTCACTACAGGGACGGGACAATGAGCAGTTCTTC.

J is TRBJ2-7 and V is TRBV7-8, with TRBD1 matching 9 bases. The germline V gene has CDR1 SGHVS and CDR2 FQNEAQ. CDR3 length equals 15 residues. Germline trimming cut 6 bases from V and 3 bases from J; bases unmatched to any gene: 9. CDR3 residues: CASSSPGQGRYEQYF. CDR3 nucleotides: TGTGCCAGCAGTTCGCCGGGACAGGGTCGCTACGAGCAGTACTTC. The entire variable domain, with the rest obtained from reference TRBV7-8 and TRBJ2-7, is as follows: GAGVSQSPRYKVAKRGQDVALRCDPISGHVSLFWYQQALGQGPEFLTYFQNEAQLDKSGLPSDRFFAERPEGSVSTLKIQRTQQEDSAVYLCASSSPGQGRYEQYFGPGTRLTVT.

This chain joins TRBV12-5 and TRBJ1-1, with D possibly being TRBD1 (6 bases). Germline loops: CDR1 LGHNT, CDR2 FRNRAP. Trimming took off 6 bases at V and 7 bases at J, with 12 bases between the two ends. CDR3 size: 12 residues. The CDR3 DNA reads as TGTGCTAGTGGACTGGACAGCCTTGAAGCTTTCTTT. Protein: CASGLDSLEAFF.

The chain carries TRBV19 and TRBJ1-2, with D possibly matching TRBD1 (6 bases). V was trimmed by 8 bases and J by 4 bases, leaving 17 bases between them. This CDR3 is 14 amino acids long. Germline lookup yields CDR1 LNHDA and CDR2 SQIVND (reference sequence). The CDR3 nucleotides are TGTGCCAGTTATAAGGGGGAATCGGGCTATGGCTACACCTTC. Its protein product is CASYKGESGYGYTF.

V gene TRBV11-3 combines with J gene TRBJ1-5; D is unclear. Germline values: CDR1 SGHNT, CDR2 YENEEA. This CDR3 region has 14 residues. Deletions cut 6 bases from V and 2 bases from J, with 11 bases between. The CDR3 loop reads CASSNKGCNQPQHF. CDR3 DNA sequence: TGTGCCAGCAGTAATAAGGGTTGCAATCAGCCCCAGCATTTT.

This chain uses TRBV4-2 with TRBJ2-5, with D possibly TRBD1 on 6 matching bases. CDR1 and CDR2 from the germline V gene are LGHNA and YNFKEQ. Deletions cut 1 base from V and 7 bases from J, with 10 bases between. The CDR3 has 13 residues. The CDR3 is CASSQALGATQYF. CDR3 nucleotides: TGTGCCAGCAGCCAAGCCCTGGGGGCGACCCAGTACTTC.